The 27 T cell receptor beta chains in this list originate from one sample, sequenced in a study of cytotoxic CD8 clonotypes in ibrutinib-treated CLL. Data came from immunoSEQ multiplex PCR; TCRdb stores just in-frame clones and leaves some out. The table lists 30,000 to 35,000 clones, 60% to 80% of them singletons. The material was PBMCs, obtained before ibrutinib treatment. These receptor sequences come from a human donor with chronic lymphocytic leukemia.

The CDR3 coding sequence is TGTGCCTGGAGCTTGGGCAGGACCCACGAGCAGTACTTC. It translates to CAWSLGRTHEQYF. The rearrangement links TRBV30 to TRBJ2-7, with D unclear. The germline CDR1 and CDR2 sequences are GTSNPN and SVGIG (reference sequence). This CDR3 spans 13 amino acids. Between the trimmed V and J ends, which lost 3 bases and 5 bases, there was a span of 14 bases.

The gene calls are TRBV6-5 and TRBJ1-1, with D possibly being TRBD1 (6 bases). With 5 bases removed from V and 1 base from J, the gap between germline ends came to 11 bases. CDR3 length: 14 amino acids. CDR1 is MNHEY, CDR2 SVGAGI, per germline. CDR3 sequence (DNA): TGTGCCAGCAGTACGGACAGCTCGAACACTGAAGCTTTCTTT. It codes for CASSTDSSNTEAFF.

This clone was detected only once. The CDR3 nucleotides are TGTGCCAGCAGCCGAGGCCGACTAGGGCTGAACACCGGGGAGCTGTTTTTT. This encodes CASSRGRLGLNTGELFF. The V call is TRBV14, the J call TRBJ2-2; D perhaps matches TRBD2 (6 bases). The germline V and J ends were trimmed by 4 bases and 1 base, with 16 bases remaining between them. Germline-derived CDR1 and CDR2 are SGHDN and FVKESK. The CDR3 consists of 17 residues.

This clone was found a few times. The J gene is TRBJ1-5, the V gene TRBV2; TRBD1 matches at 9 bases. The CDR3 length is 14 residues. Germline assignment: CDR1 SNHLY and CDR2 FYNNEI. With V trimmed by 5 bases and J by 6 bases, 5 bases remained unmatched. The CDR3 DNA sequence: TGTGCCAGCAGTCTACAGGGGGCGGTTCAGCCCCAGCATTTT. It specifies CASSLQGAVQPQHF. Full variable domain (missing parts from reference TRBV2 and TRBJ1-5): EPEVTQTPSHQVTQMGQEVILRCVPISNHLYFYWYRQILGQKVEFLVSFYNNEISEKSEIFDDQFSVERPDGSNFTLKIRSTKLEDSAMYFCASSLQGAVQPQHFGDGTRLSIL.

The chain's CDR3 is CASSRGQGGNEQYF. The CDR3 coding sequence is TGTGCCAGCAGCCGAGGACAGGGGGGAAACGAGCAGTACTTC. The chain combines TRBV4-2 with TRBJ2-7, with TRBD1 matching over 10 bases. The CDR3 spans 14 residues. The trim removed 4 bases at V and 5 bases at J, leaving 5 bases unmatched. In germline, CDR1 is LGHNA, CDR2 YNFKEQ.

The CDR3 spells CASSYSSSGRGEQYF. The DNA of the CDR3 is TGTGCCAGCAGTTACTCGTCTAGCGGGAGGGGCGAGCAGTACTTC. The chain combines TRBV6-5 with TRBJ2-7, with TRBD2 identical over 12 bases. The CDR3 is 15 amino acids. The germline gives CDR1 MNHEY, CDR2 SVGAGI. With V trimmed by 0 bases and J by 6 bases, 3 bases remained unmatched.

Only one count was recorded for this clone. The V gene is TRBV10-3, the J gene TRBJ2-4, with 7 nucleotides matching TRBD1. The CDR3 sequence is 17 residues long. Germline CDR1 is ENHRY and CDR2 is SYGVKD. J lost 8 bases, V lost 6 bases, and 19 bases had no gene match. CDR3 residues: CAIRPGSGGNFLDIQYF. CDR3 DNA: TGTGCCATCAGGCCCGGGTCAGGGGGAAATTTTCTTGACATTCAGTACTTC.

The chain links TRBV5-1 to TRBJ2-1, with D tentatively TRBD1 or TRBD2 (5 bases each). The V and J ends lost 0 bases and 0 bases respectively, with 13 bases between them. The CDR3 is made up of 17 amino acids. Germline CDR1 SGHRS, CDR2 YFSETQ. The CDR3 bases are TGCGCCAGCAGCTTGGGAACGGGACCCAGCTCCTACAATGAGCAGTTCTTC. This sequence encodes CASSLGTGPSSYNEQFF.

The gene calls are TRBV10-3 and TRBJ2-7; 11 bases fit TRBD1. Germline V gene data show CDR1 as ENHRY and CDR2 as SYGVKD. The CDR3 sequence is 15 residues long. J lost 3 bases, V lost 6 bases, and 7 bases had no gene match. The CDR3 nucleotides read TGTGCCATCAGGGCCGGGACAGGGGGAGACTACGAGCAGTACTTC. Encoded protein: CAIRAGTGGDYEQYF.

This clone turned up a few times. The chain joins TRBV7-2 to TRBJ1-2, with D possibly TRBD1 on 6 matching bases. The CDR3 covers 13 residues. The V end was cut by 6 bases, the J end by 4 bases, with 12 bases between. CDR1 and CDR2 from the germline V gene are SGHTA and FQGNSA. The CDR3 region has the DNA TGTGCCAGCAGACCTGGACAGACCTATGGCTACACCTTC. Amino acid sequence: CASRPGQTYGYTF.

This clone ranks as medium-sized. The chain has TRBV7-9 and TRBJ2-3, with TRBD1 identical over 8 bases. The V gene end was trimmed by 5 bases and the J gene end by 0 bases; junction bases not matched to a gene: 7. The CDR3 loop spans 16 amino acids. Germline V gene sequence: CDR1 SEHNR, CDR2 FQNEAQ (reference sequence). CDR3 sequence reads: CASSRRTGFSTDTQYF. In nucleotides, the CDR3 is TGTGCCAGCAGCCGCCGGACAGGGTTTAGCACAGATACGCAGTATTTT.

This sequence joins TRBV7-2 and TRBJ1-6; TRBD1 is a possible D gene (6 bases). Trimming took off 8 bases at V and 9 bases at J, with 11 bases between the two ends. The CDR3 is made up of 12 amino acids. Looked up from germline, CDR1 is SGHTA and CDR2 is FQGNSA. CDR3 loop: CASSRGFSPLHF. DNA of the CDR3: TGTGCCAGCTCAAGGGGGTTTTCACCCCTCCACTTT.

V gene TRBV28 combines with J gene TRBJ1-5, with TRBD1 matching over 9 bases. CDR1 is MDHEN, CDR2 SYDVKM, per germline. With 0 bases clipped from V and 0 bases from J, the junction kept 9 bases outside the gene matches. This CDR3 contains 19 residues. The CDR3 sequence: CASSLWSVGTGISNQPQHF. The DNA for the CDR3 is TGTGCCAGCAGTTTATGGTCTGTCGGGACAGGGATTAGCAATCAGCCCCAGCATTTT.

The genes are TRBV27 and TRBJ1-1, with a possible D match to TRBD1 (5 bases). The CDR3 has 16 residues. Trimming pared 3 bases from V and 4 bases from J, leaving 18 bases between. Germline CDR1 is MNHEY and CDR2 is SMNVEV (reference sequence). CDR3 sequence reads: CASSFIQGGSATEAFF. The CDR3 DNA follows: TGTGCCAGCAGTTTCATCCAGGGTGGTTCTGCCACTGAAGCTTTCTTT.

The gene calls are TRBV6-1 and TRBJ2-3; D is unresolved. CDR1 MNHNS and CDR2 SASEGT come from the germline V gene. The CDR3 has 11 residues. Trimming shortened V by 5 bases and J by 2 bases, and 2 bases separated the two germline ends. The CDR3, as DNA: TGTGCCAGCAGTCACACAGATACGCAGTATTTT. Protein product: CASSHTDTQYF.

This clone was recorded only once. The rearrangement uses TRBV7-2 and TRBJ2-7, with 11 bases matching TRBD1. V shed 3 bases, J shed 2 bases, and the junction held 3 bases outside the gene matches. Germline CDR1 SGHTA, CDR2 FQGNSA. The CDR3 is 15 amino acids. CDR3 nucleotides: TGTGCCAGCAGCTTCGGGACAGGGGGTACCTACGAGCAGTACTTC. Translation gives CASSFGTGGTYEQYF.

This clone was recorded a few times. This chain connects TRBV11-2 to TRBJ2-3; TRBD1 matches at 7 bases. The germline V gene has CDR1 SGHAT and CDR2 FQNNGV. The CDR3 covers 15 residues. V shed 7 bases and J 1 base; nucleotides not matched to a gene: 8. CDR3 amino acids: CASIRQGVGTDTQYF. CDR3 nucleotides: TGTGCCAGCATCAGGCAGGGGGTCGGCACAGATACGCAGTATTTT.

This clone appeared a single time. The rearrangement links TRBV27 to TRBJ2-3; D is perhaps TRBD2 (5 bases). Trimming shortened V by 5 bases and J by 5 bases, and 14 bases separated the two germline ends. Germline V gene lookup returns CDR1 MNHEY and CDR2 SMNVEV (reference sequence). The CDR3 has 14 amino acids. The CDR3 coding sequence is TGTGCCAGCAGTCCGGTACCGGGGATAGATACGCAGTATTTT. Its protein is CASSPVPGIDTQYF.

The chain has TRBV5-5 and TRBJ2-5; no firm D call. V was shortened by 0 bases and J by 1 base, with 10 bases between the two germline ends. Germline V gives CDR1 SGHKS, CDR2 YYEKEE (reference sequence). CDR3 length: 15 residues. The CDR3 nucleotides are TGTGCCAGCAGCTTGGCTTTAGCAACCCAAGAGACCCAGTACTTC. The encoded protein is CASSLALATQETQYF. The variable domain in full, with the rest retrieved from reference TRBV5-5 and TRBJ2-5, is DAGVTQSPTHLIKTRGQQVTLRCSPISGHKSVSWYQQVLGQGPQFIFQYYEKEERGRGNFPDRFSARQFPNYSSELNVNALLLGDSALYLCASSLALATQETQYFGPGTRLLVL.

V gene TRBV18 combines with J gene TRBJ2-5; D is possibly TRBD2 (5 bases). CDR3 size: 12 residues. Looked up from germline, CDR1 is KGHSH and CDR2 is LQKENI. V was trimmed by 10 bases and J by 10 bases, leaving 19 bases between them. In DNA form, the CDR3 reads TGTGCCACCTCGGCAGGCGACGCGGGCCAGTACTTC. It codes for CATSAGDAGQYF.

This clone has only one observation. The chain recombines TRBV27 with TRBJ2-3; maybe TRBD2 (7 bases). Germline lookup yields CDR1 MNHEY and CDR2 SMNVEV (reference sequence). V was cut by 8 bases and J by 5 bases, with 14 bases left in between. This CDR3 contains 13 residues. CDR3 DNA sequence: TGTGCCAGCGGGGGGGCGGGTCAAGATACGCAGTATTTT. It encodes CASGGAGQDTQYF.

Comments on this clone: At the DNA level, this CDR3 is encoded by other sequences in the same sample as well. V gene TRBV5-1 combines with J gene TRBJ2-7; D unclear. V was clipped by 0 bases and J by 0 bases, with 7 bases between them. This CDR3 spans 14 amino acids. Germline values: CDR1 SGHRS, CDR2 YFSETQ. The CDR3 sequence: CASSLDPSSYEQYF. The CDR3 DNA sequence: TGCGCCAGCAGCTTGGACCCCAGCTCCTACGAGCAGTACTTC.

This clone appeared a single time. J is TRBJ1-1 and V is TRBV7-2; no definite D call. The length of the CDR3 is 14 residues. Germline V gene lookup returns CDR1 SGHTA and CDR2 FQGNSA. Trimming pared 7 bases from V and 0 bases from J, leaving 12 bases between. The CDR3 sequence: CASNPLGVNTEAFF. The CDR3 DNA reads TGTGCCAGCAACCCCTTGGGAGTGAACACTGAAGCTTTCTTT.

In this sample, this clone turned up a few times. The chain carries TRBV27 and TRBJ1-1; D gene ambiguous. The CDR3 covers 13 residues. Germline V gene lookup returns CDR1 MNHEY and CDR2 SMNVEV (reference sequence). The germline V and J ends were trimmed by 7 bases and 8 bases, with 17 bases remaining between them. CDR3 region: CASTLRKNSEAFF. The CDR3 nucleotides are TGTGCCAGCACCCTACGGAAGAACAGCGAAGCTTTCTTT.

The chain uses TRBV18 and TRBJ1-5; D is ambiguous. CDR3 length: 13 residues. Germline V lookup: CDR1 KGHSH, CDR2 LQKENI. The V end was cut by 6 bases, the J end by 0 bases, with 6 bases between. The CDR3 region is CASSTDSNQPQHF. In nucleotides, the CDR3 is TGTGCCAGCTCCACAGATAGCAATCAGCCCCAGCATTTT.

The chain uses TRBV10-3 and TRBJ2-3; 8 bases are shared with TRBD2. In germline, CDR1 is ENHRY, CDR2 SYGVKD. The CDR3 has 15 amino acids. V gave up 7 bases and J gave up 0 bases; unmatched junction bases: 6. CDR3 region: CAITAGGLSTDTQYF. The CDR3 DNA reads TGTGCCATCACGGCGGGGGGCCTTAGCACAGATACGCAGTATTTT.

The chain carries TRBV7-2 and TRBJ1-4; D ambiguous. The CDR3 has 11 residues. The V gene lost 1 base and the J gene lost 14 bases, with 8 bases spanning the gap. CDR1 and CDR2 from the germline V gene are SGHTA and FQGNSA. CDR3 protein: CASSLGPSLFF. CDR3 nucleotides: TGTGCCAGCAGCTTAGGGCCCTCTCTGTTTTTT.